This TCR beta chain was captured in a study of control samples from healthy donors and cancer patients. Only in-frame clones appear in the TCRdb table, and some are missing; sequencing was by immunoSEQ multiplex PCR. The sample has about 120,000 clones, nearly 95% seen once. The V gene lost 3 bases and the J gene lost 3 bases, with 7 bases spanning the gap. Germline loops: CDR1 KGHSH, CDR2 LQKENI. The CDR3 sequence is 13 residues long. The sample consisted of blood. The rearrangement joins TRBV18 to TRBJ2-3, with D possibly being TRBD1 (6 bases). This receptor was taken from a man aged 30 to 39 in good health. In DNA, the CDR3 is TGTGCCAGCTCACCGCAGGGGACAGATACGCAGTATTTT. It codes for CASSPQGTDTQYF.